A single TCR beta chain is shown here with its context. Data came from immunoSEQ multiplex PCR; TCRdb stores just in-frame clones and leaves some out. The sample contains approximately 190,000 clones, 82% of which appear only once. The CDR3 contains 13 residues. V lost 2 bases and J 3 bases, leaving 8 bases between the germline ends. CDR1 SGHRS and CDR2 YFSETQ come from the germline V gene. This specimen belongs to a study of blood T cell repertoires in COVID-19. Seattle patients were enrolled while actively infected and followed longitudinally. The chain couples TRBV5-1 to TRBJ1-1; no reliable D call. The clonotype originates from a woman aged 55-70 years with COVID-19, enrolled during active disease. Sequenced sample: peripheral blood. The CDR3 loop reads CASSFQRDTEAFF. CDR3 coding DNA: TGCGCCAGCAGCTTCCAACGGGACACTGAAGCTTTCTTT.